This is a list of T cell receptor beta chains from one sample in a study of human T cells and chemical hapten exposure. TCRdb called the RACE reads again in MiXCR, with one record for every CDR3 protein. This table holds 150,000 to 200,000 distinct CDR3 sequences, around 20% found once. The source was whole blood, collected in connection with sensitization to the hapten diphenylcyclopropenone (DPC). These receptor sequences come from a woman aged 45-65 years with alopecia areata. Some clones in this sample may be carry-over from other donors' samples. CDR3s include the opening cysteine and the closing phenylalanine or tryptophan. Fields, in order: V gene, clone size, D gene, J gene, CDR3 length, CDR3 protein, CDR3 DNA. A D gene is named only where the DNA matches it firmly. Expanded clones get a size class; other rows say once, few or many, or leave the size out.

TRBV13,few,NA,TRBJ1-3,15,CASSLVSTEGNTIYF,TGTGCCAGCAGCTTAGTATCCACGGAAGGAAACACCATATATTTT
TRBV27,few,TRBD2,TRBJ2-2,15,CASSPVRTRTGELFF,TGTGCCAGCAGTCCAGTCCGGACTAGAACCGGGGAGCTGTTTTTT
TRBV5-1,few,TRBD2,TRBJ2-1,21,CASSLPLTSVKEISSYNEQFF,TGCGCCAGCAGCCTTCCCTTAACTAGCGTCAAGGAGATTAGCTCCTACAATGAGCAGTTCTTC
TRBV7-3,NA,NA,TRBJ2-7,15,CASSPTHTAGAEQYF,TGTGCCAGCAGCCCTACCCACACTGCCGGGGCTGAGCAGTACTTC
TRBV6-5,few,NA,TRBJ2-7,14,CASSYSNRDYEQYF,TGTGCCAGCAGTTACTCCAACAGGGACTACGAGCAGTACTTC
TRBV29-1,few,NA,TRBJ2-2,12,CSVDPGSGELFF,TGCAGCGTTGACCCCGGGAGCGGGGAGCTGTTTTTT
TRBV6-1,NA,NA,TRBJ2-1,15,CASRTFESSYNEQFF,TGTGCCAGCAGGACCTTCGAAAGCTCCTACAATGAGCAGTTCTTC
TRBV20-1,NA,NA,TRBJ1-3,15,CSARGNRAYGNTIYF,TGCAGTGCTAGAGGAAACAGGGCATACGGAAACACCATATATTTT
TRBV15,few,NA,TRBJ2-5,15,CATSRGRDGAETQYF,TGTGCCACCAGCAGAGGGCGGGACGGGGCGGAGACCCAGTACTTC
TRBV29-1,NA,NA,TRBJ1-2,14,CSVAPRAGAYGYTF,TGCAGCGTGGCCCCCCGAGCGGGAGCGTATGGCTACACCTTC
TRBV20-1,few,TRBD2,TRBJ2-3,15,CSARVRASGSVTQYF,TGCAGTGCTAGAGTCCGGGCTAGCGGGAGCGTTACGCAGTATTTT
TRBV5-1,many,TRBD1,TRBJ2-1,15,CASSLVQGASNEQFF,TGCGCCAGCAGCTTGGTTCAGGGGGCAAGCAATGAGCAGTTCTTC
TRBV5-1,few,NA,TRBJ2-1,12,CASSLQGWEQFF,TGCGCCAGCAGCTTACAGGGCTGGGAGCAGTTCTTC
TRBV14,many,NA,TRBJ1-4,15,CASSYNLGGTEKLFF,TGTGCCAGCAGCTACAACCTAGGTGGAACTGAAAAACTGTTTTTT
TRBV20-1,NA,TRBD2,TRBJ2-5,15,CSATGAGGSQETQYF,TGCAGTGCAACGGGAGCGGGAGGTTCTCAAGAGACCCAGTACTTC
TRBV5-1,NA,TRBD1,TRBJ2-7,15,CASSSLQGTSYEQYF,TGCGCCAGCAGCTCACTACAGGGGACCTCCTACGAGCAGTACTTC
TRBV27,NA,NA,TRBJ2-6,14,CASSPGTGANVLTF,TGTGCCAGCAGTCCTGGGACCGGGGCCAACGTCCTGACTTTC
TRBV12-3/TRBV12-4,few,NA,TRBJ1-1,15,CASSPIQWRDTEAFF,TGTGCCAGCAGCCCCATACAATGGAGGGACACTGAAGCTTTCTTT
TRBV27,NA,TRBD2,TRBJ2-7,16,CASSFSTSGRTYEQYF,TGTGCCAGCAGTTTTAGTACGAGCGGGAGGACCTACGAGCAGTACTTC
TRBV11-2,NA,NA,TRBJ1-1,15,CASSLVPVSVAEAFF,TGTGCCAGCAGCTTAGTTCCGGTGTCTGTGGCTGAAGCTTTCTTT
TRBV29-1,NA,TRBD2,TRBJ2-3,15,CSVVLASGNTDTQYF,TGCAGCGTTGTCTTGGCTAGCGGGAACACAGATACGCAGTATTTT
TRBV2,few,TRBD1,TRBJ1-1,16,CASSIYLTGSGTEAFF,TGTGCCAGCAGCATATACCTGACAGGGTCGGGCACTGAAGCTTTCTTT
TRBV29-1,few,TRBD2,TRBJ2-1,13,CSVDIAGGHEQFF,TGCAGCGTTGATATAGCGGGAGGCCACGAGCAGTTCTTC
TRBV29-1,few,TRBD1,TRBJ2-3,13,CSGTLDRGGTQYF,TGCAGCGGTACTCTGGACAGGGGTGGTACGCAGTATTTT
TRBV20-1,many,TRBD1,TRBJ1-2,16,CSVKGQGERSNYGYTF,TGCAGTGTTAAGGGACAGGGGGAGAGGTCTAACTATGGCTACACCTTC
TRBV29-1,few,NA,TRBJ2-5,11,CSVPNGETQYF,TGCAGCGTGCCGAATGGGGAGACCCAGTACTTC
TRBV5-4,NA,NA,TRBJ2-3,17,CASSTVETLSYTDTQYF,TGTGCCAGCAGCACCGTTGAGACCCTATCTTATACAGATACGCAGTATTTT
TRBV10-3,few,NA,TRBJ1-4,12,CAIRDSSEKLFF,TGTGCCATCAGGGACAGCAGTGAAAAACTGTTTTTT
TRBV6-5,NA,NA,TRBJ1-3,16,CASSYGVGASGNTIYF,TGTGCCAGCAGTTACGGGGTGGGAGCCTCTGGAAACACCATATATTTT
TRBV27,NA,TRBD1,TRBJ1-1,15,CASSPFGTGGTEAFF,TGTGCCAGCAGTCCCTTCGGGACAGGGGGGACCGAAGCTTTCTTT
TRBV29-1,few,NA,TRBJ2-5,14,CSVAWPRSGETQYF,TGCAGCGTTGCTTGGCCCAGGAGCGGCGAGACCCAGTACTTC